This T cell receptor beta chain was found in a study of blood T cell repertoires in COVID-19. Turning to the study itself: From T cells, B-cell-depleted T cells, or PBMCs came the material, which was cDNA or gDNA.

Authors' methods: Reference gene primers were amplified, and this amplification served to estimate nucleated cell counts. Only in-frame clones appear in the TCRdb table, and some are missing; sequencing was by immunoSEQ multiplex PCR. D and trimming come from the DNA, and the V and J calls and clone size come from that table. The repertoire holds about 180,000 clones, with about 89% as singletons. V was clipped by 0 bases and J by 2 bases, with 9 bases between them. CDR1 is SGDLS and CDR2 is YYNGEE in the germline V gene. This CDR3 contains 15 residues. The sequence came from a man between 18 and 35 years old who had recovered from COVID-19. This chain connects TRBV9 to TRBJ2-4, with a tentative D call TRBD2 (5 bases). Input material: peripheral blood. CDR3 sequence: CASSVATGTKNIQYF. CDR3 nucleotides: TGTGCCAGCAGCGTAGCTACGGGGACCAAAAACATTCAGTACTTC. Supplemented by reference TRBV9 and TRBJ2-4, the full variable domain reads DSGVTQTPKHLITATGQRVTLRCSPRSGDLSVYWYQQSLDQGLQFLIQYYNGEERAKGNILERFSAQQFPDLHSELNLSSLELGDSALYFCASSVATGTKNIQYFGAGTRLSVL.